These 31 T cell receptor beta chains were sequenced from one sample in a study of CD8 T cells in Susac syndrome. With random hexamers, roughly 0.45 to 1 ug RNA was reverse transcribed. One entry per CDR3 protein results from TCRdb running MiXCR on the immunoSEQ multiplex PCR reads. The sample records roughly 67,000 distinct CDR3 sequences, about 95% being singletons. The sample was CD8+ T cells from PBMCs. The receptors derive from a human donor with multiple sclerosis.

The chain couples TRBV6-1 to TRBJ2-3; D is ambiguous. Germline CDR1 and CDR2: MNHNS and SASEGT. The germline V and J ends were trimmed by 5 bases and 0 bases, with 21 bases remaining between them. The CDR3 loop spans 18 amino acids. The CDR3 loop reads CASSPPSGRPPSTDTQYF. DNA of the CDR3: TGTGCCAGCAGTCCACCGTCAGGACGGCCACCAAGCACAGATACGCAGTATTTT.

About this clonotype itself: An end of the junction differs from the germline gene, which may be a read error. The chain is built from TRBV7-2 and TRBJ1-5; the D is unclear. Germline CDR1 SGHTA, CDR2 FQGNSA. CDR3 length: 15 residues. This CDR3 is CASSLEGKSNQPQHF. As DNA, the CDR3 is TGCGCCAGCAGCTTAGAGGGCAAGAGCAATCAGCCCCAGCATTTT.

The gene calls are TRBV27 and TRBJ2-1; D is possibly TRBD2 (5 bases). V lost 5 bases and J lost 5, with 7 bases in between. This CDR3 is 12 amino acids long. Germline V lookup: CDR1 MNHEY, CDR2 SMNVEV (reference sequence). Here the CDR3 DNA reads TGTGCCAGCAGTACTAGAAACAATGAGCAGTTCTTC. Translated, it gives CASSTRNNEQFF.

This chain links TRBV27 with TRBJ2-1; unclear D gene. Trimming removed 0 bases at V and 7 bases at J, with 7 bases between. The CDR3 covers 13 residues. Germline V lookup: CDR1 MNHEY, CDR2 SMNVEV (reference sequence). CDR3 DNA: TGTGCCAGCAGTTTATCAGGAGATAATGAGCAGTTCTTC. It yields the protein CASSLSGDNEQFF.

V gene TRBV10-3 combines with J gene TRBJ1-3; 8 positions match TRBD1. The CDR3 loop spans 17 amino acids. Germline V CDR1 and CDR2: ENHRY, SYGVKD. The V gene end was trimmed by 3 bases and the J gene end by 6 bases; junction bases not matched to a gene: 13. In nucleotides, the CDR3 is TGTGCCATCAGTGAAATGGAGGTGGGACAGGCTGAAAACACCATATATTTT. Encoded protein: CAISEMEVGQAENTIYF.

The DNA for the CDR3 is TGTGCCAGCAGCTTAGCCCGAGAACAGGGGGACACCGGGGAGCTGTTTTTT. It translates to CASSLAREQGDTGELFF. The chain recombines TRBV13 with TRBJ2-2; 8 bases map to TRBD1. J gave up 3 bases and V 1 base, and 7 bases lay outside the gene matches. CDR1 and CDR2 (germline): PRHDT, FYEKMQ (reference sequence). The CDR3 runs 17 residues. The whole variable domain, filled in from reference TRBV13 and TRBJ2-2, reads AAGVIQSPRHLIKEKRETATLKCYPIPRHDTVYWYQQGPGQDPQFLISFYEKMQSDKGSIPDRFSAQQFSDYHSELNMSSLELGDSALYFCASSLAREQGDTGELFFGEGSRLTVL.

The genes are TRBV7-9 and TRBJ1-3; the D is unclear. Germline CDR1 and CDR2: SEHNR and FQNEAQ (reference sequence). The CDR3 is 15 residues long. V shed 2 bases and J shed 1 base, with 9 bases lying between them. The CDR3 nucleotides are TGTGCCAGCAGCTTACCAGCTAAATCTGGAAACACCATATATTTT. Encoded protein: CASSLPAKSGNTIYF.

The DNA for the CDR3 is TGTGCCAGCAGTGATGCGGGGTACACTGAAGCTTTCTTT. It encodes CASSDAGYTEAFF. The rearrangement joins TRBV25-1 to TRBJ1-1; the D is unclear. This CDR3 spans 13 amino acids. With 3 bases removed from V and 3 bases from J, the gap between germline ends came to 8 bases. Germline V CDR1 and CDR2: MGHDK, SYGVNS. Full variable domain (rest looked up from reference TRBV25-1 and TRBJ1-1): EADIYQTPRYLVIGTGKKITLECSQTMGHDKMYWYQQDPGMELHLIHYSYGVNSTEKGDLSSESTVSRIRTEHFPLTLESARPSHTSQYLCASSDAGYTEAFFGQGTRLTVV.

The V and J genes are TRBV4-2 and TRBJ2-1, with 8 bases identical to TRBD2. The CDR3 has 15 amino acids. V trimming: 3 bases; J trimming: 9 bases; junction bases outside the gene matches: 10. Per the germline V gene, CDR1 is LGHNA and CDR2 is YNFKEQ. CDR3 sequence reads: CASSHNSGSIGEQFF. The CDR3, as DNA: TGTGCCAGCAGCCACAACAGCGGGAGCATCGGTGAGCAGTTCTTC.

The chain is built from TRBV29-1 and TRBJ2-1; 10 bases agree with TRBD1. V was pared by 0 bases and J by 0 bases, with 5 bases of the junction left unmatched. The CDR3 runs to 17 residues. From germline, CDR1 is SQVTM and CDR2 ANQGSEA. The CDR3 protein is CSVEDDRGLSSYNEQFF. Here the CDR3 DNA reads TGCAGCGTTGAAGACGACAGGGGGCTTAGCTCCTACAATGAGCAGTTCTTC.

This clonotype appeared once. The chain links TRBV12-3 or TRBV12-4 to TRBJ2-1; TRBD2 agrees at 10 bases. The CDR3 contains 17 residues. With 4 bases clipped from V and 4 bases from J, the junction kept 10 bases outside the gene matches. CDR3 nucleotides: TGTGCCAGCAGTTCCGGACTAGCGGCCTTATTTTACAATGAGCAGTTCTTC. Translation: CASSSGLAALFYNEQFF.

V usage is TRBV7-9 and J usage is TRBJ1-3, with a weak D call TRBD1 (5 bases). CDR3 length: 15 residues. Germline values: CDR1 SEHNR, CDR2 FQNEAQ (reference sequence). The V end was cut by 2 bases, the J end by 2 bases, with 10 bases between. The CDR3 DNA sequence: TGTGCCAGCAGCTTACCGCCGGGGGCTGGAAACACCATATATTTT. Translated: CASSLPPGAGNTIYF.

The V gene is TRBV27, the J gene TRBJ2-3; D remains ambiguous. CDR1 is MNHEY, CDR2 SMNVEV, per germline (reference sequence). The CDR3 consists of 14 residues. Trimming stripped 5 bases from V and 2 bases from J, with 11 bases between. CDR3 sequence: CASSPGRATDTQYF. In DNA, the CDR3 is TGTGCCAGCAGTCCCGGGCGTGCCACAGATACGCAGTATTTT.

This chain uses TRBV7-9 with TRBJ2-5; no clear D. CDR1 SEHNR and CDR2 FQNEAQ come from the germline V gene (reference sequence). The CDR3 spans 14 residues. With 1 base removed from V and 4 bases from J, the gap between germline ends came to 10 bases. CDR3 DNA: TGTGCCAGCAGCTTAGTTCTGGGTCCAGAGACCCAGTACTTC. Translated: CASSLVLGPETQYF.

V gene TRBV11-2 combines with J gene TRBJ2-2, with 8 bases identical to TRBD1. The germline gives CDR1 SGHAT, CDR2 FQNNGV. This CDR3 comprises 16 residues. V trimming: 3 bases; J trimming: 0 bases; junction bases outside the gene matches: 3. CDR3 DNA sequence: TGTGCCAGCAGCTTCCGGACAGGGACGAACACCGGGGAGCTGTTTTTT. Amino acids: CASSFRTGTNTGELFF.

V gene TRBV27 combines with J gene TRBJ2-5; D may be TRBD2 (5 bases). From germline, CDR1 is MNHEY and CDR2 SMNVEV (reference sequence). The CDR3 spans 15 residues. Between the trimmed V and J ends, which lost 8 bases and 1 base, there was a span of 17 bases. The CDR3 bases are TGTGCCAGCGGCAACGGACGGGGTTTCCAAGAGACCCAGTACTTC. Translating it yields CASGNGRGFQETQYF.

This rearrangement joins TRBV3-1 to TRBJ2-1; possibly TRBD2 for D (5 bases). Trimming took off 3 bases at V and 6 bases at J, with 12 bases between the two ends. The CDR3 has 14 residues. Germline lookup yields CDR1 LGHDT and CDR2 YNNKEL (reference sequence). The CDR3: CASSHLADINEQFF. The CDR3 nucleotides read TGTGCCAGCAGCCATCTAGCAGATATCAATGAGCAGTTCTTC.

J is TRBJ1-5 and V is TRBV19; possibly TRBD1 for D (6 bases). The germline CDR1 and CDR2 sequences are LNHDA and SQIVND (reference sequence). CDR3 length: 15 residues. Between the trimmed V and J ends, which lost 6 bases and 0 bases, there was a span of 12 bases. The CDR3 spells CASRVQGGSNQPQHF. The CDR3 region has the DNA TGTGCCAGTAGGGTACAGGGAGGTAGCAATCAGCCCCAGCATTTT.

The chain employs TRBV21-1 and TRBJ1-2; the DNA was not compared with TRBD1, the D call given in the table. TRBV21-1 has pseudogene status. CDR3 size: 10 residues. The CDR3 coding sequence is TGTGCCAGCGGGACACCCGGCTACACCTTC. It translates to CASGTPGYTF.

This sequence joins TRBV12-3 or TRBV12-4 and TRBJ1-1; weak D call: TRBD1 (5 bases). The CDR3 length is 11 residues. V was shortened by 10 bases and J by 5 bases, with 11 bases between the two germline ends. The CDR3 nucleotides are TGTGCCACCGTATGGGGGACTGAAGCTTTCTTT. Its translation: CATVWGTEAFF.

The chain joins TRBV10-3 to TRBJ1-1, with 10 nucleotides matching TRBD1. The CDR3 is made up of 14 amino acids. Germline loops: CDR1 ENHRY, CDR2 SYGVKD. V gave up 0 bases and J gave up 6 bases; unmatched junction bases: 1. CDR3 sequence reads: CAISESGQGAEAFF. CDR3 bases: TGTGCCATCAGTGAGTCCGGACAGGGGGCTGAAGCTTTCTTT.

The chain carries TRBV11-1 and TRBJ2-1, with 8 nucleotides matching TRBD1. Looked up from germline, CDR1 is SGHAT and CDR2 is FQDESV (reference sequence). The CDR3 contains 15 residues. The V and J ends lost 6 bases and 12 bases, in that order; junction bases with no gene match: 16. The CDR3: CASRSLGGQGKRQFF. CDR3 nucleotides: TGTGCCAGCAGGTCCCTGGGTGGACAGGGCAAAAGGCAGTTCTTC.

This chain uses TRBV23-1 with TRBJ2-5, with no clear D. TRBV23-1 is marked as an open reading frame, function uncertain. V was shortened by 9 bases and J by 1 base, with 12 bases between the two germline ends. The CDR3 is 13 amino acids. The CDR3, as DNA: TGCGCCAGACACGCACAGACCCAAGAGACCCAGTACTTC. Amino acids: CARHAQTQETQYF.

The chain recombines TRBV29-1 with TRBJ1-1; D is unresolved. The CDR3 contains 12 residues. With 6 bases removed from V and 4 bases from J, the gap between germline ends came to 12 bases. Germline loops: CDR1 SQVTM, CDR2 ANQGSEA. The CDR3 DNA sequence: TGCAGCGTGAGACGAGGGTCCACTGAAGCTTTCTTT. Translated, it gives CSVRRGSTEAFF.

CDR3 nucleotides: TGTGCCAGCAGCTTAGAGTCACGGGAGGTTCAAGAGACCCAGTACTTC. It yields the protein CASSLESREVQETQYF. This chain joins TRBV7-2 and TRBJ2-5; 7 nucleotides align to TRBD2. Germline V lookup: CDR1 SGHTA, CDR2 FQGNSA. The ends lost 1 base at V and 2 bases at J; junction bases unmatched: 7. The length of the CDR3 is 16 residues.

The V gene is TRBV12-3 or TRBV12-4, the J gene TRBJ1-1; the D is unclear. CDR3 length equals 13 residues. Trimming took off 0 bases at V and 5 bases at J, with 7 bases between the two ends. The DNA of the CDR3 is TGTGCCAGCAGTTTAGCGGGTTGGACTGAAGCTTTCTTT. Encoded protein: CASSLAGWTEAFF.

The J gene is TRBJ1-5, the V gene TRBV19; D call uncertain. The germline V gene has CDR1 LNHDA and CDR2 SQIVND (reference sequence). V was cut by 3 bases and J by 2 bases, with 17 bases left in between. The CDR3 contains 17 residues. In DNA form, the CDR3 reads TGTGCCAGTAGTATTGGTCCTTACAAGGGTCGCAATCAGCCCCAGCATTTT. Translation: CASSIGPYKGRNQPQHF.

The chain recombines TRBV6-1 with TRBJ1-2; D remains ambiguous. This CDR3 is 14 amino acids long. Germline V gives CDR1 MNHNS, CDR2 SASEGT. Trimming took 2 bases from V and 5 from J, leaving 12 bases between them. Here the CDR3 reads CASSEPQFGYGYTF. The CDR3 DNA follows: TGTGCCAGCAGTGAACCCCAGTTTGGATATGGCTACACCTTC.

V gene TRBV5-1 combines with J gene TRBJ2-1, with 10 nucleotides matching TRBD2. Germline values: CDR1 SGHRS, CDR2 YFSETQ. V shed 6 bases and J 0 bases; nucleotides not matched to a gene: 18. The CDR3 extends over 20 amino acids. CDR3 sequence reads: CASTLGLAGVSGSSYNEQFF. CDR3 nucleotides: TGCGCCAGCACCTTAGGGCTAGCGGGAGTATCTGGCAGCTCCTACAATGAGCAGTTCTTC.

The V gene is TRBV7-8, the J gene TRBJ2-7; TRBD1 aligns across 8 bases. The CDR3 is made up of 16 amino acids. Germline V gene data show CDR1 as SGHVS and CDR2 as FQNEAQ. V lost 2 bases and J lost 2; bases outside the gene matches: 8. CDR3 coding DNA: TGTGCCAGCAGCTTAATCGGACAGGGATTCACCTACGAGCAGTACTTC. Translated, it gives CASSLIGQGFTYEQYF.

This clonotype was observed a single time. The chain joins TRBV23-1 to TRBJ1-2; weak D call: TRBD1 (5 bases). TRBV23-1 is recorded as an ORF, its role being uncertain. V shed 5 bases and J shed 5 bases, with 15 bases lying between them. The CDR3 consists of 14 residues. The CDR3, as DNA: TGCGCCAGCAGTAGTGTCTCAGGGAAGTATGGCTACACCTTC. Its translation is CASSSVSGKYGYTF.